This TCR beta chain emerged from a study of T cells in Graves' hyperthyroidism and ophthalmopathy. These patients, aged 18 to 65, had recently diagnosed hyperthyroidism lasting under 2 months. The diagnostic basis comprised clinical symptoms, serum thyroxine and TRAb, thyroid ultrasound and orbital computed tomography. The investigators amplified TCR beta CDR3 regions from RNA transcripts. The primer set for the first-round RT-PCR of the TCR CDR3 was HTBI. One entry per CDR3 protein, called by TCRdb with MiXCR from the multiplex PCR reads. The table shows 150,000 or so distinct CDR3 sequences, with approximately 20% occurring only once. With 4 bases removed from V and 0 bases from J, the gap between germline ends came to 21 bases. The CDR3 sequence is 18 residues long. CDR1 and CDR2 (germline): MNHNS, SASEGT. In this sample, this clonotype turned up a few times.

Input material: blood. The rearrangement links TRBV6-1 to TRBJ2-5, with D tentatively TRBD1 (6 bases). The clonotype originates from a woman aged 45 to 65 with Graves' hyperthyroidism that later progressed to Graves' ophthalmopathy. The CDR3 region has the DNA TGTGCCAGCAGTGGCAGGAAAATGGACAGAGAGAACCAAGAGACCCAGTACTTC. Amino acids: CASSGRKMDRENQETQYF.